Listed here is a single T cell receptor (beta chain). Its antigen is not identified. The CDR3 has 15 residues. Germline V gene sequence: CDR1 MNHEY, CDR2 SVGAGI. Between the trimmed V and J ends, which lost 0 bases and 0 bases, there was a span of 6 bases. Blood RNA originated from unsorted whole blood, with germline DNA additionally extracted. Approximately 4.3 milliliters of peripheral blood were drawn preoperatively. This entry comes from a study of tumor-infiltrating lymphocytes in primary liver carcinoma. Across the study: Regardless of tissue type, samples showed similar yields of roughly 3.5 to 8 million productive TCRbeta reads.

cDNA specific to TCR beta was made from 500 ng of total RNA, with a constant-region primer employed for priming. The TCR beta library was amplified through three nested multiplex PCR rounds in a modified ARM-PCR procedure. Both of the initial two PCR rounds ran for 10 cycles and employed TRBV1-TRBV30 forward primers alongside a C-beta reverse primer. TCRdb processed the multiplex PCR reads anew with MiXCR; each CDR3 protein has one entry. The sample holds more than 150,000 distinct CDR3 sequences, less than 65% seen once. Findings and limits, study-wide: Left bulk and unsorted, the samples did not allow CD4+ and CD8+ repertoires to be compared.

The chain carries TRBV6-5 and TRBJ1-3; D is uncertain. The sequence was obtained from a man aged 40-55 years with primary liver carcinoma and hepatitis B virus infection. Specimen: peripheral blood. CDR3 bases: TGTGCCAGCAGTTACTCGACTGTCTCTGGAAACACCATATATTTT. This codes for CASSYSTVSGNTIYF.